A few counts support the clone carrying this TCR beta chain. Its antigen is currently unknown. This CDR3 contains 15 residues. V lost 4 bases, J lost 8 bases, and 5 bases stayed unmatched. Preparation of the TCRbeta library involved a method that used unique molecular identifiers. TCRdb redid the calling of the PCR reads with MiXCR, one entry per CDR3 protein. The sample carries 300,000 to 350,000 distinct CDR3 sequences, roughly 16% recorded once. This sample stems from a study of T-cell reconstitution after alpha-beta-depleted transplantation in children. Study-wide findings and caveats: Several hundred graft clones that had expanded were reportedly the source of alpha-beta T cells about two months after transplant. One year after transplant, T-cell counts and diversity came mostly from newly produced T cells. Surviving thymic progenitors and recipient T cells were the source of high TCRbeta diversity at day 60 in some patients.

This sample comprised PBMCs, mostly from graft donor cells, obtained 360 days after TCRalphabeta/CD19-depleted stem cell transplant. The receptor was derived from a male patient between 2 and 15 years old who had a stem cell transplant for acute lymphoblastic leukemia, so the T cells may come from the graft donor. The V gene is TRBV12-3 or TRBV12-4, the J gene TRBJ2-1, with 13 bases matching TRBD2. The CDR3 coding sequence is TGTGCCAGCAGTTGGACTAGCGGGAGTTGGGATGAGCAGTTCTTC. Encoded protein: CASSWTSGSWDEQFF.